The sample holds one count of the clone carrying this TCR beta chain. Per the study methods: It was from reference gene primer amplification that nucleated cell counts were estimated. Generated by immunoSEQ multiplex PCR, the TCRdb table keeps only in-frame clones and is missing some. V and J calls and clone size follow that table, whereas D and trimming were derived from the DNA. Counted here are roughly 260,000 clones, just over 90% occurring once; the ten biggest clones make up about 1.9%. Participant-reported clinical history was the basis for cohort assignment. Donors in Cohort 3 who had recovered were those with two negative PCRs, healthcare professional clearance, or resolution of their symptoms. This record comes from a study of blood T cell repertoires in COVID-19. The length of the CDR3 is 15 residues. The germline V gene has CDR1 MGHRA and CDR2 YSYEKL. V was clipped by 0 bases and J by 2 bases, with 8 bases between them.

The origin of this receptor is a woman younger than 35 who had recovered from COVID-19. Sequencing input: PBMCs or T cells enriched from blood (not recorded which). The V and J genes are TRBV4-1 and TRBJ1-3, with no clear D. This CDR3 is CASSQESKTGNTIYF. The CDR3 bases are TGCGCCAGCAGCCAAGAGAGCAAAACTGGAAACACCATATATTTT.